This T cell receptor (beta chain) was documented in a study of blood T cell repertoires in COVID-19. Study at large: Sources were T cells, B-cell-depleted T cells, or PBMCs; the material itself was cDNA or gDNA.

Per the germline V gene, CDR1 is LNHDA and CDR2 is SQIVND (reference sequence). Losses at the gene ends were 4 bases for V and 3 bases for J; bases not matched to a gene: 1. The CDR3 consists of 13 residues. Clones were read by immunoSEQ multiplex PCR, and TCRdb kept only the in-frame ones, dropping some. Among about 200,000 clones, roughly 85% were seen once, and the ten largest hold around 4.9%. The chain uses TRBV19 and TRBJ2-5, with 8 bases aligning to TRBD1. This clonotype was obtained from a woman older than 75 with acute or convalescent COVID-19. Input material: peripheral blood. CDR3 nucleotides: TGTGCCAGTAGTACGACAGGGGAAGAGACCCAGTACTTC. This encodes CASSTTGEETQYF.